This TCR beta chain comes out of a study of regulatory T cells in long-lasting Graves disease. Study-wide results and caveats: Because few samples were included, accuracy may have been lower.

Stated time point: newly diagnosed GD, antithyroid drugs for less than 3 months. The TCR library used RNA extracted from PBMCs. Trimming cost V 3 bases and J 2 bases, with 24 bases left between them. Germline CDR1 MNHNS, CDR2 SASEGT. The CDR3 length is 19 residues. This clonotype turned up a few times. The antigen is not known. According to the study, TCR beta libraries were built with iRepertoire HTBI primers and CDR3-region Arm-PCR. Via MiXCR, TCRdb re-called the multiplex PCR reads, giving one row per CDR3 protein. The sample records approximately 400,000 distinct CDR3 sequences, more than 13% being singletons. This sample was shared with a second study, whose subject was T cells in Graves' hyperthyroidism and ophthalmopathy.

The chain joins TRBV6-1 to TRBJ2-3, with TRBD2 as a possible D gene (6 bases). This TCR was sampled from a woman under 40 with Graves disease. The sequenced sample was peripheral blood mononuclear cells (PBMCs), obtained at new diagnosis, from a patient treated with antithyroid drugs. CDR3 bases: TGTGCCAGCAGTGACTCGAAGGATCTTTGCGGGGCCGACACAGATACGCAGTATTTT. Its translation is CASSDSKDLCGADTDTQYF.